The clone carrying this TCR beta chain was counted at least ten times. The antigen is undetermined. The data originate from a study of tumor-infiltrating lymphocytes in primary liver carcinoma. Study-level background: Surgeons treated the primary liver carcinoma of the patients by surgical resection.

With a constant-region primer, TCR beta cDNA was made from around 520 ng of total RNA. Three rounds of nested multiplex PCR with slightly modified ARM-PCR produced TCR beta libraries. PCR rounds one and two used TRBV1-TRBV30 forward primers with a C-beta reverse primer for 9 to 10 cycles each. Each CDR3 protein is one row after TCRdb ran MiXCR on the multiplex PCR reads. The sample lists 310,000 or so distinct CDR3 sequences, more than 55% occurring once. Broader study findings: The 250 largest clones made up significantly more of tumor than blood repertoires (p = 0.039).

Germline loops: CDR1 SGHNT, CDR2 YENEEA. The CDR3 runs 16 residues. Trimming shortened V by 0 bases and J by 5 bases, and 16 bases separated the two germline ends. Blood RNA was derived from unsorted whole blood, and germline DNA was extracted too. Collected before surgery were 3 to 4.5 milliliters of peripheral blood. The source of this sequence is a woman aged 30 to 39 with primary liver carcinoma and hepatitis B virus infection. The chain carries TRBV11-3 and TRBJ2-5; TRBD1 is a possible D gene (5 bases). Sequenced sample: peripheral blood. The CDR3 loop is CASSLDRQGRWETQYF. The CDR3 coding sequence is TGTGCCAGCAGCTTAGATCGGCAGGGTCGGTGGGAGACCCAGTACTTC.